Listed below are T cell receptor beta chains from one sample, sequenced in a study of blood T cell repertoires in COVID-19. Method: immunoSEQ multiplex PCR; TCRdb's copy keeps in-frame clones and lacks some. The table lists approximately 170,000 clones, 84% of them singletons. Specimen: peripheral blood. These receptors all stem from a middle-aged man who had recovered from COVID-19. Each CDR3 is given with its conserved first and last residue. The D gene is left open where the match is weak. Clone size appears in some rows only: once, few, many, or a class for an expanded clone.

clone size	V gene	J gene	D gene	CDR3 DNA	CDR3 protein
once	TRBV7-9	TRBJ1-2	.	TGTGCCAGCAGCTGGGCCCCAGATAGGGGCGGCTACACCTTC	CASSWAPDRGGYTF
.	TRBV5-1	TRBJ1-1	.	TGCGCCAGCAGCTACGCGGGTCGCACTGAAGCTTTCTTT	CASSYAGRTEAFF
.	TRBV11-3	TRBJ2-7	TRBD1	TGTGCCAGCAGGCCACAGGGGGAAGACGAGCAGTACTTC	CASRPQGEDEQYF
.	TRBV12-3/TRBV12-4	TRBJ2-5	.	TGTGCCAGCAGTTTGGCAGGGGGGGAGACCCAGTACTTC	CASSLAGGETQYF
.	TRBV7-3	TRBJ2-1	.	TGTGCCAGCAGCCTAGATTTCGATGAGCAGTTCTTC	CASSLDFDEQFF
.	TRBV28	TRBJ2-3	TRBD1	TGTGCCAGCATTGCTAATGGACAGGGATTCACAGATACGCAGTATTTT	CASIANGQGFTDTQYF
.	TRBV3-1/TRBV3-2	TRBJ2-1	.	TGTGCCAACACTTTTACAGAGTTTTGCAATGAGCAGTTCTTC	CANTFTEFCNEQFF
.	TRBV7-6	TRBJ2-1	.	TGTGCCAGCAGCTTGGCAGACAGTTTAGAGCAGTTCTTC	CASSLADSLEQFF
.	TRBV30	TRBJ2-2	TRBD1	TGTGCCTGGAGGACAGGGGTCGACACCGGGGAGCTGTTTTTT	CAWRTGVDTGELFF
.	TRBV6-5	TRBJ2-1	.	TGTGCCAGCAGTTACTCCGGGGGGCATGAGCAGTTCTTC	CASSYSGGHEQFF
.	TRBV18	TRBJ2-1	TRBD2	TGTGCCAGCTCACCGACTAGCGGGTACAATGAGCAGTTCTTC	CASSPTSGYNEQFF
.	TRBV18	TRBJ2-2	.	TGTGCCAGCTCACCACAGAGCCCTTTCACCGGGGAGCTGTTTTTT	CASSPQSPFTGELFF
.	TRBV19	TRBJ1-2	.	TGTGCCAGTAGTATGAACGAGGGCTACACCTTC	CASSMNEGYTF
.	TRBV4-2	TRBJ1-1	TRBD1	TGTGCCAGCAGCCAAGAGGGACAGGTGGGCATGAACACTGAAGCTTTCTTT	CASSQEGQVGMNTEAFF
.	TRBV19	TRBJ1-1	.	TGTGCCAGTCAGAGGGTTTTTGAGACTGAAGCTTTCTTT	CASQRVFETEAFF
.	TRBV7-2	TRBJ2-3	.	TGTGCCAGCAGCTTAGGACTAGGTGGTACGCAGTATTTT	CASSLGLGGTQYF
.	TRBV29-1	TRBJ2-1	TRBD2	TGCAGCGTAGGACTAGCCGGCTGGGGGAATGAGCAGTTCTTC	CSVGLAGWGNEQFF
.	TRBV9	TRBJ2-5	TRBD2	TGTGCCAGCAGCGTAGCTACTAGCGGGACCCAACAAGAGACCCAGTACTTC	CASSVATSGTQQETQYF
.	TRBV28	TRBJ2-1	TRBD2	TGTGCCAGCAGTCTTATACTAGCGGGAGGGCCAGGGGAGCAGTTCTTC	CASSLILAGGPGEQFF
.	TRBV4-2	TRBJ2-1	TRBD2	TGTGCCAGCAGCCTCCGGCTAGCGGGGGGGGGTGAGCAGTTCTTC	CASSLRLAGGGEQFF
.	TRBV9	TRBJ2-3	TRBD2	TGTGCCAGCAGCGTATCGCTAGCGGGGGCAAGCACAGATACGCAGTATTTT	CASSVSLAGASTDTQYF
once	TRBV5-4	TRBJ2-7	TRBD1	TGTGCCAGCAGCTTGTCGGCGAGGGGGCACGAGCAGTACTTC	CASSLSARGHEQYF
.	TRBV14	TRBJ2-1	.	TGTGCCAGCAGCCAAGCCGGGAATGAGCAGTTCTTC	CASSQAGNEQFF
once	TRBV19	TRBJ2-1	TRBD2	TGTGCCAGTAGTATCTTAGCGGGAGATCGGGAGCAGTTCTTC	CASSILAGDREQFF
.	TRBV15	TRBJ2-2	TRBD1	TGTGCCACCAGCAGAGATCGGGGACAGGGGACCACCGGGGAGCTGTTTTTT	CATSRDRGQGTTGELFF
few	TRBV10-2	TRBJ1-1	.	TGCGCCAGCAGTCTGACGGGGGTGAACACTGAAGCTTTCTTT	CASSLTGVNTEAFF
once	TRBV6-5	TRBJ2-2	.	TGTGCCAGCAGTTACTTCCATCCGATCGGGTCCGGGGAGCTGTTTTTT	CASSYFHPIGSGELFF
.	TRBV30	TRBJ1-6	TRBD1	TGTGCCTGGAGTATGTCCGGGACAGCCCGCTCCTATAATTCACCCCTCCACTTT	CAWSMSGTARSYNSPLHF
.	TRBV7-9	TRBJ1-1	.	TGTGCCAGCAGCTATTTAGGGGAAGGGGTAGCTTTCTTT	CASSYLGEGVAFF
.	TRBV24-1	TRBJ2-1	TRBD2	TGTGCCACCAGTGAAGTAGCGGGAGGGCCATTTATAACTAATGAGCAGTTCTTC	CATSEVAGGPFITNEQFF
.	TRBV10-3	TRBJ2-1	TRBD2	TGTGCCATCACCAGACCGGGACTAGCCTACAATGAGCAGTTCTTC	CAITRPGLAYNEQFF
.	TRBV19	TRBJ1-2	.	TGTGCCAGTAGTGAAACGAAGGACACCTATGGCTACACCTTC	CASSETKDTYGYTF
.	TRBV5-7	TRBJ2-1	.	TGTGCCAGCAGCTTGGGGAGGGAAGCCTACAATGAGCAGTTCTTC	CASSLGREAYNEQFF
.	TRBV6-6	TRBJ1-1	.	TGTGCCAGCAGTTACGGGAGTGGTGAAGCTTTCTTT	CASSYGSGEAFF
.	TRBV11-2	TRBJ1-1	.	TGTGCCAGCAGCCCCCGGCGAGGGAACACTGAAGCTTTCTTT	CASSPRRGNTEAFF
.	TRBV7-9	TRBJ2-1	TRBD2	TGTGCCTCCTCATGGGAGGGAGGCCTCTACAATGAGCAGTTCTTC	CASSWEGGLYNEQFF
.	TRBV5-5	TRBJ2-7	TRBD2	TGTGCCAGCAGCTTGGCCCCTAGCGGGGGCCTTTACGAGCAGTACTTC	CASSLAPSGGLYEQYF